This T cell receptor (beta chain) was obtained from a study of T cell repertoires in cytomegalovirus infection. Study information: The public TCR beta signatures pointed to both CMV infection and matching HLA type. Study findings and constraints: Individuals carrying CMV plus the relevant HLA were identified by cumulative frequency of public TCR beta families. Ex vivo responses were dominated by HLA-C-restricted CMV-specific TCR beta clonotypes.

Trimming removed 6 bases from V and 3 bases from J, with 14 bases in between. CDR3 length: 14 residues. A single record per CDR3 protein comes from TCRdb applying MiXCR to the reads. The sample consists of 200,000 to 250,000 distinct CDR3 sequences, 9% to 15% of them appearing once. A word on this clonotype: What it recognizes is unknown.

J is TRBJ1-1 and V is TRBV12-3 or TRBV12-4; a weak D match, TRBD1 (5 bases). Sequenced material: PBMCs. This receptor was identified in a human donor in good health (CMV status not recorded). Some clones in this sample may be carry-over from other donors' samples. CDR3: CASRGTSSYTEAFF. DNA of the CDR3: TGTGCCAGCAGGGGGACCTCGTCCTACACTGAAGCTTTCTTT.